The 7 T cell receptor beta chains below all came from one sample that was sequenced in a study of CD8 T cells in Susac syndrome. With random hexamers, 0.5 to 1 ug RNA was reverse transcribed. Each CDR3 protein gets one entry after TCRdb re-called the immunoSEQ multiplex PCR reads with MiXCR. The sample has roughly 330,000 distinct CDR3 sequences, around 92% seen once. The sample taken for sequencing was CD4+ T cells from PBMCs. The source of these receptors is a human donor with multiple sclerosis.

The chain is built from TRBV29-1 and TRBJ2-7, with TRBD1 matching 10 bases. With 3 bases clipped from V and 3 bases from J, the junction kept 2 bases outside the gene matches. The CDR3 contains 13 residues. Per germline, CDR1 SQVTM and CDR2 ANQGSEA. The CDR3 DNA reads TGCAGCGTTGAGGGACAGGGGCGCTACGAGCAGTACTTC. This codes for CSVEGQGRYEQYF.

In DNA form, the CDR3 reads TGTGCCAGCAGCTTAGGACAGGAGGATGAGCAGTTCTTC. This sequence encodes CASSLGQEDEQFF. The V and J genes are TRBV11-1 and TRBJ2-1; D might be TRBD1 (6 bases). Germline V gene sequence: CDR1 SGHAT, CDR2 FQDESV (reference sequence). The CDR3 loop spans 13 amino acids. V was trimmed by 1 base and J by 8 bases, leaving 9 bases between them. The variable domain in full, with the rest retrieved from reference TRBV11-1 and TRBJ2-1, is EAEVAQSPRYKITEKSQAVAFWCDPISGHATLYWYRQILGQGPELLVQFQDESVVDDSQLPKDRFSAERLKGVDSTLKIQPAELGDSAMYLCASSLGQEDEQFFGPGTRLTVL.

The rearrangement joins TRBV21-1 to TRBJ1-2; TRBD1, the D gene given by the table, was not confirmed from the DNA. TRBV21-1 is a pseudogene. The CDR3 contains 13 residues. In nucleotides, the CDR3 is TGTGCCAGCAGCAAAAAGGGGGACTATGGCTACACCTTC. Translated: CASSKKGDYGYTF.

CDR3 sequence: CASSQSGQGVATNEKLFF. The CDR3 DNA reads TGCGCCAGCAGTCAATCTGGACAGGGAGTTGCAACTAATGAAAAACTGTTTTTT. The chain is built from TRBV23-1 and TRBJ1-4; 8 bases are a match to TRBD1. Being an ORF, TRBV23-1 has a function that is uncertain. V shed 0 bases and J 0 bases; nucleotides not matched to a gene: 6. The CDR3 covers 18 residues.

This chain joins TRBV20-1 and TRBJ2-6, with 7 bases aligning to TRBD1. Germline CDR1 reads DFQATT; CDR2 reads SNEGSKA (reference sequence). The length of the CDR3 is 18 residues. The ends lost 1 base at V and 0 bases at J; junction bases unmatched: 9. In DNA form, the CDR3 reads TGCAGTGCTAGAGGACGACAGGGAGACACCTCTGGGGCCAACGTCCTGACTTTC. Its protein product is CSARGRQGDTSGANVLTF.

This sequence joins TRBV7-2 and TRBJ1-5; D may be TRBD1 (5 bases). CDR3 size: 14 residues. Germline V lookup: CDR1 SGHTA, CDR2 FQGNSA. V was cut by 5 bases and J by 7 bases, with 15 bases left in between. For the CDR3, the DNA is TGTGCCAGCAGCCCCCGGGACGGGGGGCAGCCCCAGCATTTT. Protein product: CASSPRDGGQPQHF.

V and J are TRBV7-3 and TRBJ2-3; D possibly uses TRBD1 or TRBD2 (5 bases each). Germline loops: CDR1 SGHTA, CDR2 FQGTGA. CDR3 length: 15 residues. Trimming removed 6 bases at V and 2 bases at J, with 15 bases between. This CDR3 reads CASSFGDAFTDTQYF. The CDR3 nucleotides are TGTGCCAGCAGTTTTGGGGACGCCTTCACAGATACGCAGTATTTT.